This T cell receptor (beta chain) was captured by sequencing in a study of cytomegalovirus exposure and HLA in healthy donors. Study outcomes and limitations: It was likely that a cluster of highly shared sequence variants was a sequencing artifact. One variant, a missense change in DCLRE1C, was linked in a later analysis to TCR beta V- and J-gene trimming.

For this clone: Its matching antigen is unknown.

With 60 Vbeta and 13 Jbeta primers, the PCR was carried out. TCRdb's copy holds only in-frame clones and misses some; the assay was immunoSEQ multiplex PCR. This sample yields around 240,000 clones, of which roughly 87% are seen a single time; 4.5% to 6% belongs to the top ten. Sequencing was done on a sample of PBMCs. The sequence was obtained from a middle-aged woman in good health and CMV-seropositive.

In nucleotides, the CDR3 is TGCGCCAGCAGCGAACGGACAGGGCCCCACGAGCAGTACTTC. It encodes CASSERTGPHEQYF. The chain carries TRBV5-1 and TRBJ2-7, with 8 bases matching TRBD1. Trimming cost V 4 bases and J 5 bases; bases outside gene matches: 8. Germline V lookup: CDR1 SGHRS, CDR2 YFSETQ. This CDR3 region has 14 residues.